These T cell receptor beta chains were read from a single sample in a study of monozygotic twins with inflammatory bowel disease. TCRdb re-called the 5' RACE reads and shows each CDR3 protein once, DNA omitted. The sample has about 440,000 distinct CDR3 sequences. Sample: blood. The receptors were gathered from a human donor with ulcerative colitis or Crohn's disease, or a healthy co-twin of an affected twin (not recorded which). Both conserved end residues are part of each CDR3.

>TRBV12-3/TRBV12-4|TRBJ1-2
CASRLEGNYGYTF
>TRBV12-3/TRBV12-4|TRBJ1-1
CASSLSGDWEAFF
>TRBV30|TRBJ1-2
CAGTGKSNYGYTF
>TRBV7-2|TRBJ2-7
CASSTRGGRYEQYF
>TRBV12-3/TRBV12-4|TRBJ2-7
CASKAGLAGDLTF
>TRBV7-2|TRBJ1-5
CASSLVPAGVGQPQHF
>TRBV20-1|TRBJ2-3
CSARILAADTQYF
>TRBV5-4|TRBJ2-3
CASSPGLAGPFDTQYF
>TRBV29-1|TRBJ1-1
CSVEKGDGLAFF
>TRBV7-3|TRBJ2-2
CASSLGLAGGRTGELFF
>TRBV20-1|TRBJ2-4
CSARVGLAGAKNIQYF
>TRBV20-1|TRBJ2-1
CSAQQGMGQFF
>TRBV9|TRBJ1-6
CASSVEGASSYNSPLHF
>TRBV6-5|TRBJ2-1
CASSFRSADNEQFF
>TRBV28|TRBJ1-5
CASSLLGGAGNQPQHF
>TRBV6-1|TRBJ1-2
CASSEEQVFTPSYGYTF
>TRBV5-4|TRBJ2-7
CASSLGVRDSQQYF
>TRBV12-3/TRBV12-4|TRBJ1-4
CASSFYSGKGEKLFF
>TRBV7-3|TRBJ2-7
CASSLSPGNTGEQYF
>TRBV5-1|TRBJ2-2
CASSLGKDEETGELFF
>TRBV10-2|TRBJ1-3
CASSDWTEGNTIYF
>TRBV4-2|TRBJ1-4
CASSHFGLDQATNEKLFF
>TRBV4-3|TRBJ1-3
CASSQDRPPFSSGNTIYF
>TRBV6-5|TRBJ2-1
CASSYGPIGEQFF
>TRBV28|TRBJ2-7
CASSSLRQTIRHEQYF
>TRBV5-1|TRBJ2-1
CASTSRGDSYNEQFF
>TRBV5-1|TRBJ2-3
CASSLWSSGAISTDTQYF
>TRBV18|TRBJ1-1
CASSQDSTEAFF
>TRBV5-1|TRBJ2-1
CASSLYEGGQIYNEQFF
>TRBV29-1|TRBJ1-2
CSAKEDRGVGYGYTF
>TRBV18|TRBJ1-4
CASSPQRTGTGGEKLFF
>TRBV7-9|TRBJ1-2
CASSAKVNYGYTF
>TRBV19|TRBJ1-5
CASSKEGHGNQPQHF
>TRBV5-4|TRBJ1-1
CASSLPRQGNTEAFF
>TRBV5-1|TRBJ1-4
CASSDPASTNEKLFF
>TRBV4-1|TRBJ1-2
CASSQGGLANYGYTF
>TRBV6-5|TRBJ1-1
CASSWGGNTEAFF
>TRBV7-8|TRBJ1-5
CASSLVPGLFNQPQHF
>TRBV12-3/TRBV12-4|TRBJ1-5
CASSLGGQGRYQPQHF
>TRBV7-3|TRBJ2-3
CASSFLAGGQGDTQYF
>TRBV18|TRBJ2-1
CASSPDRMGQFF
>TRBV3-1|TRBJ2-1
CASSQANGGIQFF
>TRBV20-1|TRBJ1-1
CSARAGNTEAFF
>TRBV5-1|TRBJ2-3
CTSSGGAPTDTQYF
>TRBV12-3/TRBV12-4|TRBJ1-4
CASSPNPGGGFQELFF
>TRBV4-1|TRBJ1-1
CASSQGAADLGTEAFF
>TRBV6-6|TRBJ2-1
CASRTSDRGNEQFF
>TRBV7-2|TRBJ1-4
CASSTRTGVEKLFF
>TRBV30|TRBJ2-3
CAWSVRGNGGTQYF
>TRBV28|TRBJ1-2
CASSLRQGSIFYGYTF
>TRBV5-1|TRBJ1-5
CASSLATGGGQPQHF
>TRBV11-2|TRBJ2-1
CASSLGGLAGTYSYNEQFF
>TRBV10-3|TRBJ2-7
CAISESLAGGGGYEQYF
>TRBV6-1|TRBJ1-2
CASSPGTGVGYGYTF
>TRBV5-1|TRBJ2-1
CASSLGGTSGYNEQFF
>TRBV7-9|TRBJ1-5
CASSFDPGEPQHF